The present T cell receptor (beta chain) was sequenced within a study of beta chain features in type 1 diabetes. Notes on the study in general: There were fewer insertions and more deletions at the VDJ junctions of type 1 diabetes patients. The naive, central memory and Treg TCRB repertoires of patients appeared to be more similar to one another than those of healthy donors. Since sequencing was performed on cDNA, cells with high TCR expression could be over-represented.

On this clone: The antigen is not known. One end of the junction does not line up with germline, which may come from a read error.

The CDR3 extends over 13 amino acids. Germline V gives CDR1 SEHNR, CDR2 FQNEAQ (reference sequence). Investigators reverse transcribed all isolated RNA, so they sequenced expressed TCRB transcripts. Clones were sequenced by immunoSEQ multiplex PCR, and TCRdb holds only the in-frame ones, with some missing. Of 30,000 to 45,000 clones in the sample, roughly 64% were seen once. Every participating donor gave one draw, a heparinised blood sample averaging roughly 0.12 L. The chain uses TRBV7-9 and TRBJ1-2, with TRBD1 as a possible D gene (5 bases). The sample taken for sequencing was Tregs from blood. The source of this sequence is a woman under 40 in good health. CDR3: CVSSLFPGDGYTF. In DNA, the CDR3 is TGTGTCAGCAGCTTATTTCCGGGGGACGGCTACACCTTC.